A selection of T cell receptor beta chains follows, all from one sample in a study of blood T cell repertoires in COVID-19. Profiling relied on immunoSEQ multiplex PCR, and the TCRdb table lists in-frame clones only, not all of them. This sample has tens of thousands of clones; 79% occur once, and the top ten carry around 3.2%. Input material: peripheral blood. Receptor source: a man aged 55-75 years with acute or convalescent COVID-19. CDR3s include the opening cysteine and the closing phenylalanine or tryptophan. D genes are given only for firm matches. A clone size is listed for some rows: how often the clone was seen (once, few, many), or a class if it is expanded.

V	J	D	size	CDR3	DNA
TRBV2	TRBJ1-1	.	few	CASRDKMNTEAFF	TGTGCCAGCCGGGACAAAATGAACACTGAAGCTTTCTTT
TRBV7-2	TRBJ2-1	TRBD2	few	CASSLEGTSGRHYNEQFF	TGTGCCAGCAGCTTAGAGGGGACTAGCGGGCGACACTACAATGAGCAGTTCTTC
TRBV11-2	TRBJ2-5	.	once	CASSLGTSQETQYF	TGTGCCAGCAGCTTAGGGACATCCCAAGAGACCCAGTACTTC
TRBV7-8	TRBJ2-1	.	.	CASSPRLWEASYNEQFF	TGTGCCAGCAGCCCTCGATTGTGGGAGGCGTCCTACAATGAGCAGTTCTTC
TRBV28	TRBJ2-1	.	.	CASSGSGYNEQFF	TGTGCCAGCAGCGGGAGTGGCTACAATGAGCAGTTCTTC
TRBV6-5	TRBJ1-1	.	.	CASSTPGGENTEAFF	TGTGCCAGCAGTACCCCCGGGGGGGAGAACACTGAAGCTTTCTTT
TRBV7-2	TRBJ1-2	.	.	CASSLTNGRPTGGYTF	TGTGCCAGCAGCTTAACTAACGGGAGGCCCACGGGAGGCTACACCTTC
TRBV15	TRBJ1-4	.	.	CATSQTPGANEKLFF	TGTGCCACCAGCCAGACACCGGGGGCTAATGAAAAACTGTTTTTT
TRBV18	TRBJ1-3	.	.	CASSTGKAFSGNTIYF	TGTGCCAGCTCAACAGGGAAGGCCTTCTCTGGAAACACCATATATTTT
TRBV11-2	TRBJ1-1	.	.	CASSFQGGAQKAFF	TGTGCCAGCAGCTTTCAAGGGGGGGCGCAGAAAGCTTTCTTT
TRBV19	TRBJ2-5	TRBD1	.	CASSPGTAQETQYF	TGTGCCAGTAGTCCCGGGACAGCTCAAGAGACCCAGTACTTC
TRBV6-5	TRBJ1-3	.	.	CASSSSRQRSGNTIYF	TGTGCCAGCAGTTCCTCCCGACAGCGCTCTGGAAACACCATATATTTT
TRBV6-5	TRBJ1-4	TRBD1	.	CASSYDRDEKLFF	TGTGCCAGCAGTTATGACAGGGATGAAAAACTGTTTTTT